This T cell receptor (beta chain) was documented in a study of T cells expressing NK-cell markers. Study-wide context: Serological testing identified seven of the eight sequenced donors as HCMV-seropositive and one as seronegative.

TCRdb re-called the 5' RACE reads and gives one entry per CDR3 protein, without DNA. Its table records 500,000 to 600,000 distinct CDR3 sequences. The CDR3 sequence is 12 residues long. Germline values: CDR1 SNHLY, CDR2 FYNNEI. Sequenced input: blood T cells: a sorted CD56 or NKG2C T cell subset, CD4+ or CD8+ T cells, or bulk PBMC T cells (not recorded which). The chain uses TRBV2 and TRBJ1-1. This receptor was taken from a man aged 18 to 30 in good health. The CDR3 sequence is CASRVDNTEAFF.